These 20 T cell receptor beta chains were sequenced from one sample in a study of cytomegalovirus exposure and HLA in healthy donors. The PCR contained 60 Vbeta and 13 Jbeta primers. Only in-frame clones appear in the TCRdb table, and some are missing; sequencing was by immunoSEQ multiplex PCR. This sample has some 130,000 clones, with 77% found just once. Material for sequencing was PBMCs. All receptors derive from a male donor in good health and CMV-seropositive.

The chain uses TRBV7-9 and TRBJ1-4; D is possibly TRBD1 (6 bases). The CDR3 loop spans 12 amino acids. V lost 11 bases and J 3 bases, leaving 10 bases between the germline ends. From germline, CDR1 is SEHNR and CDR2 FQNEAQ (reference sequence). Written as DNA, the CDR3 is TGTGCCGGCGGGGGGCCTAATGAAAAACTGTTTTTT. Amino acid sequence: CAGGGPNEKLFF.

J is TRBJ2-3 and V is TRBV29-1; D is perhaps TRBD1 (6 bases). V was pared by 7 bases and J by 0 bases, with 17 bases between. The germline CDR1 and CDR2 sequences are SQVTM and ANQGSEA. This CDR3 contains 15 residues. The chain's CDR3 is CSEALLQGSTDTQYF. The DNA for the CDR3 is TGCAGCGAAGCTCTACTTCAGGGGAGCACAGATACGCAGTATTTT.

The CDR3 bases are TGTGCCACCAGCAGCACACCCCGCCAGGGGGCAGTCTATGGCTACACCTTC. Protein product: CATSSTPRQGAVYGYTF. The chain carries TRBV15 and TRBJ1-2; 8 bases are shared with TRBD1. This CDR3 contains 17 residues. After removal of 3 bases from V and 4 bases from J, the junction contained 13 bases not matched to a gene. Germline lookup yields CDR1 LNHNV and CDR2 YYDKDF (reference sequence).

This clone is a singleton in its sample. The CDR3 coding sequence is TGTGCCAGCAGCTCCGAACTACGGACTAGCGGGAGGGAGGACACCGGGGAGCTGTTTTTT. It yields the protein CASSSELRTSGREDTGELFF. The rearrangement uses TRBV11-3 and TRBJ2-2; TRBD2 matches 15 bases. The CDR3 loop spans 20 amino acids. Looked up from germline, CDR1 is SGHNT and CDR2 is YENEEA. V was clipped by 4 bases and J by 3 bases; unmatched bases: 12.

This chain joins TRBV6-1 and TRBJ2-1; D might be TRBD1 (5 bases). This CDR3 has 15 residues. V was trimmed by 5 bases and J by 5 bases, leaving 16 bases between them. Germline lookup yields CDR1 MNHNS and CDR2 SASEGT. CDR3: CASSPGFWRHNEQFF. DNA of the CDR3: TGTGCCAGCAGTCCAGGGTTTTGGAGACACAATGAGCAGTTCTTC.

DNA of the CDR3: TGTGCCAGCAGTCTAAGCGGGAGTGGGGCCAACGTCCTGACTTTC. It yields the protein CASSLSGSGANVLTF. The chain is built from TRBV2 and TRBJ2-6, with TRBD2 matching over 8 bases. This CDR3 spans 15 amino acids. The V segment lost 5 bases and the J segment 3 bases; nucleotides outside the gene matches: 3. Germline assignment: CDR1 SNHLY and CDR2 FYNNEI.

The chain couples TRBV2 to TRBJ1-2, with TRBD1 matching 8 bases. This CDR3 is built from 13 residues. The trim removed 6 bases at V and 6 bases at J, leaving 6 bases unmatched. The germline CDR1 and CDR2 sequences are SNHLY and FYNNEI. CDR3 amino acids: CASRPWTGNGYTF. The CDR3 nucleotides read TGTGCCAGCAGGCCCTGGACAGGGAATGGCTACACCTTC. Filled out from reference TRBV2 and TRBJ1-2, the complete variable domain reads EPEVTQTPSHQVTQMGQEVILRCVPISNHLYFYWYRQILGQKVEFLVSFYNNEISEKSEIFDDQFSVERPDGSNFTLKIRSTKLEDSAMYFCASRPWTGNGYTFGSGTRLTVV.

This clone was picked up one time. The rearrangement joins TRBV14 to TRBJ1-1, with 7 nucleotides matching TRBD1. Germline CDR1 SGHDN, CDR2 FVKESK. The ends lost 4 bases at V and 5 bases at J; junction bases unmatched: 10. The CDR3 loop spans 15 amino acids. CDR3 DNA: TGTGCCAGCAGCCCGTTGGGCAGGGGGAATACTGAAGCTTTCTTT. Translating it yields CASSPLGRGNTEAFF.

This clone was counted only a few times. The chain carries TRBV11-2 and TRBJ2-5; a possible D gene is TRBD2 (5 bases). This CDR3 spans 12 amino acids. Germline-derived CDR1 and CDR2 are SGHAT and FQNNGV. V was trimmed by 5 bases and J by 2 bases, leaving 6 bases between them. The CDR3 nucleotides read TGTGCCAGCAGCCCGGGACAAGAGACCCAGTACTTC. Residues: CASSPGQETQYF.

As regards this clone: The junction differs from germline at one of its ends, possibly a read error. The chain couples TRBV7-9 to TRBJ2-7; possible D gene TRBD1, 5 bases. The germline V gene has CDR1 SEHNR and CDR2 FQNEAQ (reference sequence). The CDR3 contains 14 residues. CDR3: CSSSYTGSSYEQYF. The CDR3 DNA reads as TGTTCCAGCAGCTACACAGGAAGCTCCTACGAGCAGTACTTC.

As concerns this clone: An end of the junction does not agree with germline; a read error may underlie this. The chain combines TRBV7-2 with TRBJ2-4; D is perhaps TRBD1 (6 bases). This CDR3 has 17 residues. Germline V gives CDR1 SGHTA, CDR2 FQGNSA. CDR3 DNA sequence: TGTGCCAGCAGCCTCAAGACAGGCTCTATAGCCAAAAACAGTCAGTACTTC. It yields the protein CASSLKTGSIAKNSQYF. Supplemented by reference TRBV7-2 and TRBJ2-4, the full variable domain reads GAGVSQSPSNKVTEKGKDVELRCDPISGHTALYWYRQSLGQGLEFLIYFQGNSAPDKSGLPSDRFSAERTGGSVSTLTIQRTQQEDSAVYLCASSLKTGSIAKNSQYFGAGTRLSVL.

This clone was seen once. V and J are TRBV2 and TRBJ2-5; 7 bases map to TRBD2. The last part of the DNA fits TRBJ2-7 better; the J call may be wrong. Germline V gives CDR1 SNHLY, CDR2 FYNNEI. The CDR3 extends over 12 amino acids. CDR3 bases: TGTGCCAGCTCTTGGGGGGGGTACGAGCAGTACTTC. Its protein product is CASSWGGYEQYF.

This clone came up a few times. CDR3 sequence (DNA): TGTGCCAGCAGCTTAGGACAGGGGGGCTATGGCTACACCTTC. Protein product: CASSLGQGGYGYTF. This chain connects TRBV7-2 to TRBJ1-2, with 9 bases matching TRBD1. The CDR3 is made up of 14 amino acids. V shed 1 base and J 4 bases; nucleotides not matched to a gene: 1. Germline CDR1 is SGHTA and CDR2 is FQGNSA.

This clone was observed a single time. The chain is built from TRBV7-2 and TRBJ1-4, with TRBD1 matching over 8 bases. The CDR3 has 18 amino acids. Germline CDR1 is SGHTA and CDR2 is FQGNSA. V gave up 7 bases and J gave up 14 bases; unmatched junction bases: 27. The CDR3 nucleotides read TGTGCCAGCATGCGACGGACAGGGACTTCAGGCGACGTTCGGCGCCTGTTTTTT. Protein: CASMRRTGTSGDVRRLFF. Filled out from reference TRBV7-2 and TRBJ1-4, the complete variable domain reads GAGVSQSPSNKVTEKGKDVELRCDPISGHTALYWYRQSLGQGLEFLIYFQGNSAPDKSGLPSDRFSAERTGGSVSTLTIQRTQQEDSAVYLCASMRRTGTSGDVRRLFFGSGTQLSVL.

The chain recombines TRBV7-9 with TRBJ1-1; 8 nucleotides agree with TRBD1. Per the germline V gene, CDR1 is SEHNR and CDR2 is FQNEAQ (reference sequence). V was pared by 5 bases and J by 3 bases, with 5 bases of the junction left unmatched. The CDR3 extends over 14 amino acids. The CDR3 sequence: CASSPQQGDTEAFF. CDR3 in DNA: TGTGCCAGCAGCCCCCAACAGGGGGACACTGAAGCTTTCTTT.

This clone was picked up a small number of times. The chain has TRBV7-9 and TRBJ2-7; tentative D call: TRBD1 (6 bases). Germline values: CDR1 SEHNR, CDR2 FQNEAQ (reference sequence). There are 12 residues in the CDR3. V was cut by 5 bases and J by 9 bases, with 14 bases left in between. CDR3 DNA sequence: TGTGCCAGCAGCACCTGGACAGTCGGGCAGTACTTC. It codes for CASSTWTVGQYF.

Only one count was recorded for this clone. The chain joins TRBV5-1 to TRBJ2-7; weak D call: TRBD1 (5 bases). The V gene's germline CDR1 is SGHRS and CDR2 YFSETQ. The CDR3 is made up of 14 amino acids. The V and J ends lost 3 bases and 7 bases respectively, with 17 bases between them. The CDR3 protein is CASSSWGQGEEQYF. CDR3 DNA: TGCGCCAGCAGCTCTTGGGGTCAGGGCGAGGAGCAGTACTTC.

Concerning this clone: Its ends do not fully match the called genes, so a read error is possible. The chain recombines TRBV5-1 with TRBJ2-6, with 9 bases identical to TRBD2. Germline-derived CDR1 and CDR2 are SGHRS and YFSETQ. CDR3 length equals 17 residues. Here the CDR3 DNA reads TGCGCCAGCAGCTTGGAACTAGCGGGCTCTGGGGCCAACGGCCTGACTTTC. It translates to CASSLELAGSGANGLTF.

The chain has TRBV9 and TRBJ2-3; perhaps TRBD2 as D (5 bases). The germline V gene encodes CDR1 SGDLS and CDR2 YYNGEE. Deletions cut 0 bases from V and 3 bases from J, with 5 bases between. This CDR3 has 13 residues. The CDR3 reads CASSVVATDTQYF. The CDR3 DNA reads TGTGCCAGCAGCGTAGTAGCGACAGATACGCAGTATTTT.

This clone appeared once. The CDR3 region is CASNSGVGNQPQHF. In nucleotides, the CDR3 is TGTGCCAGTAATTCAGGGGTGGGGAATCAGCCCCAGCATTTT. The V gene is TRBV19, the J gene TRBJ1-5; a possible D gene is TRBD1 (6 bases). The CDR3 loop spans 14 amino acids. The V end lost 7 bases, the J end lost 4 bases, and 14 bases lay between the germline ends. Germline CDR1 LNHDA, CDR2 SQIVND (reference sequence).